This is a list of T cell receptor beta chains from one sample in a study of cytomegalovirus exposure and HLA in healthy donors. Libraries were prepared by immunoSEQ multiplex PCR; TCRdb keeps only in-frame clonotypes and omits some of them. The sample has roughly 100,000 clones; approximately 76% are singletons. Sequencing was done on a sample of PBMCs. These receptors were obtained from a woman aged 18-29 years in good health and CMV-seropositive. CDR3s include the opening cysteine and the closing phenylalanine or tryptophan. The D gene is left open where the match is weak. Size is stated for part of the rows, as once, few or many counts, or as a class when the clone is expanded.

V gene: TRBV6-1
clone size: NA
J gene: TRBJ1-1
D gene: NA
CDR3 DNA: TGTGCCAGCAGTGGGAGAGGGGCGGGGGGCACTGAAGCTTTCTTT
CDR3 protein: CASSGRGAGGTEAFF

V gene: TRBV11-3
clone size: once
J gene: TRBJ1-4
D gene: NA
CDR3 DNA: TGTGCCAGCAGCTGGCGGGGGACGGGAGATGAAAAACTGTTTTTT
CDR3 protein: CASSWRGTGDEKLFF

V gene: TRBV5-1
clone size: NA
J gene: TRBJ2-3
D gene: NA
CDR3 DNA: TGCGCCAGCAGCTTGGAAGGGGCCGATACGCAGTATTTT
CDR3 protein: CASSLEGADTQYF

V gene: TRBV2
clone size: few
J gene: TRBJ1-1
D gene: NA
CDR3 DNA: TGTGCCAGCAGCGGGAAGGGCACTGAAGCTTTCTTT
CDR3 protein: CASSGKGTEAFF

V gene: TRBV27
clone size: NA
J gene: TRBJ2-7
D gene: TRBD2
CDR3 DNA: TGTGCCAGCAGACAACTAGCGGGGGCCTACGAGCAGTACTTC
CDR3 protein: CASRQLAGAYEQYF

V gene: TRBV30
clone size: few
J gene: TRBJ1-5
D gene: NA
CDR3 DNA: TGTGCCTGGAGCGCCGGGGACGGGACAAACGATCAGCCCCAGCATTTT
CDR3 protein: CAWSAGDGTNDQPQHF

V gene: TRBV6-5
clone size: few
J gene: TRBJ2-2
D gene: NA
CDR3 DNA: TGTGCCAGCAGTGAGAGGAGCACCGGGGAGCTGTTTTTT
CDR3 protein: CASSERSTGELFF

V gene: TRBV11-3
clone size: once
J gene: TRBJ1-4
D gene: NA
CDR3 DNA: TGTGCCAGCAGCTTTCGGGGGGCAACTAATGAAAAACTGTTTTTT
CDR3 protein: CASSFRGATNEKLFF

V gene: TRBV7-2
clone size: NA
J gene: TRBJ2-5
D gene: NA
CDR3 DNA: TGTGCCAGCAGCTTAGCAGACTGGCAAGAGACCCAGTACTTC
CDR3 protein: CASSLADWQETQYF

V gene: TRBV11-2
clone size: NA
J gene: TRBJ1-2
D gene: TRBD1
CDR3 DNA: TGTGCCAGCGGAAGATTTGACAGGGTTGGCTACACCTTC
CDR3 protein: CASGRFDRVGYTF

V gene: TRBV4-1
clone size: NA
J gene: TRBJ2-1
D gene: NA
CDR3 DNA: TGCGCCAGCAGCCAAGAGGGGACAACAAATGAGCAGTTCTTC
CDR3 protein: CASSQEGTTNEQFF

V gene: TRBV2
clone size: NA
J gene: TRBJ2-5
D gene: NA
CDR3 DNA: TGTGCCAGCCTGTCAGGGGCCCAAGAGACCCAGTACTTC
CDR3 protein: CASLSGAQETQYF

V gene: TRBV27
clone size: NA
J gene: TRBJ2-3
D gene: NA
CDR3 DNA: TGTGCCAGCAGTTTATCGGGAGTAGGAGATACGCAGTATTTT
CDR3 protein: CASSLSGVGDTQYF

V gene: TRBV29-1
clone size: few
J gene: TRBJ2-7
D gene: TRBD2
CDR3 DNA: TGCAGCGTTGGATACGCTAGCGGGAGTAACGAGCAGTACTTC
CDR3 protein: CSVGYASGSNEQYF

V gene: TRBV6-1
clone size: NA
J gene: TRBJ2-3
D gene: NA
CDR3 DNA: TGTGCCAGCAGTGGAAACACCGGGTATACGCAGTATTTT
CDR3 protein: CASSGNTGYTQYF

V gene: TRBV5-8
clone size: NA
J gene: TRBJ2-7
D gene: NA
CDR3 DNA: TGTGCCAGCAGCCACTCCTACGAGCAGTACTTC
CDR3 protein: CASSHSYEQYF

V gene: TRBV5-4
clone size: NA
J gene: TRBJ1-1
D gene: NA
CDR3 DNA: TGTGCCAGCAGGGAACCGGGGAGTAAAATTGAAGCTTTCTTT
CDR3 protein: CASREPGSKIEAFF

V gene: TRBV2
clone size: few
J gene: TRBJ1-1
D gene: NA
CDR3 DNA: TGTGCCACCCACCTGGACGGGCGGGTGAACACTGAAGCTTTCTTT
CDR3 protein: CATHLDGRVNTEAFF

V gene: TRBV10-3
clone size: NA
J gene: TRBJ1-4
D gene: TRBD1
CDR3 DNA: TGTGCCATCAGGGGACAGGGGGCGAATGAAAAACTGTTTTTT
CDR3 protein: CAIRGQGANEKLFF

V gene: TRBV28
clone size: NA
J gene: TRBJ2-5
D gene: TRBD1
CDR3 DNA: TGTGCCAGCAGTTTCGGACAGGGCCCCCTTGAGCAGTACTTC
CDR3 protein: CASSFGQGPLEQYF

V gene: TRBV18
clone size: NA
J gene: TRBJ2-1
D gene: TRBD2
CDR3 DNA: TGTGCCAGCTCACCCGTAGCGGGCCCTTGGGATGAGCAGTTCTTC
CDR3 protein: CASSPVAGPWDEQFF

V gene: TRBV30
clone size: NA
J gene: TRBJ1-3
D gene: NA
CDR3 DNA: TGTGCCTGGAGTCACGCGGGAAAAACGTGGGACACCATATATTTT
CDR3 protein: CAWSHAGKTWDTIYF

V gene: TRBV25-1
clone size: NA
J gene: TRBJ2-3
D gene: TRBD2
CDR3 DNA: TGTGCCAGCAGTGGCCCGGGACTAGCGGGAGGGCCCTCGAATACGCAGTATTTT
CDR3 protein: CASSGPGLAGGPSNTQYF

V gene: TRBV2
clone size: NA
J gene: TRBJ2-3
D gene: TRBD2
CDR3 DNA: TGTGCCAGCAGTGGGACTAGCGGGAGAGCAGATACGCAGTATTTT
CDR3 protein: CASSGTSGRADTQYF

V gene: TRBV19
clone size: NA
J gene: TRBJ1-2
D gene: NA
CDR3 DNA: TGTGCCAGTAGTGTGACAGACATCAACTATGGCTACACCTTC
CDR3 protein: CASSVTDINYGYTF

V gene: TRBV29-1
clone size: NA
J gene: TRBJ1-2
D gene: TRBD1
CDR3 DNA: TGCAGCACGGGACAGGGCTATGGCTACACCTTC
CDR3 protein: CSTGQGYGYTF

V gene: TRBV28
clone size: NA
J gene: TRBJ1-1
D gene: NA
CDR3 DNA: TGTGCCAGCAGTTTAAGAAGGGGTGAAGCTTTCTTT
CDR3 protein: CASSLRRGEAFF

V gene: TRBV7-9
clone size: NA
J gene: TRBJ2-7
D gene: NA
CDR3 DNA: TGTGCCAGCAGCTTAGTAGGGTTCCGGACGGCTAGCACCTACGAGCAGTACTTC
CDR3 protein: CASSLVGFRTASTYEQYF

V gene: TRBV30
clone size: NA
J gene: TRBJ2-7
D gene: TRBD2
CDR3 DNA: TGTGCCTGGAGTCCCCTGGGGCTAGCGGGAGGGTACGAGCAGTACTTC
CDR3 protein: CAWSPLGLAGGYEQYF

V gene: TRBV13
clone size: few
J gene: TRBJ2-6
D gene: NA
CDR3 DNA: TGTGCCAGCAGCTTAGGCAGGGGCTCTGGGGCCAACGTCCTGACTTTC
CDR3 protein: CASSLGRGSGANVLTF

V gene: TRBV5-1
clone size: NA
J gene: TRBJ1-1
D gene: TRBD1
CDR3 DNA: TGCGCCAGCAGCGAAGCCGGGACAGGGGTCACTGAAGCTTTCTTT
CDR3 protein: CASSEAGTGVTEAFF

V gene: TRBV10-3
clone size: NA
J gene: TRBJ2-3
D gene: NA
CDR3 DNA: TGTGCCATCAGTGCCCGGACTGCCGATACGCAGTATTTT
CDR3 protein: CAISARTADTQYF

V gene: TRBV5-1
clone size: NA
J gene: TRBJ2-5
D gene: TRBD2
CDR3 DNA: TGCGCCAGCAACCTTCAGGCTAGCGGGTTTTCAGAGACCCAGTACTTC
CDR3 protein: CASNLQASGFSETQYF

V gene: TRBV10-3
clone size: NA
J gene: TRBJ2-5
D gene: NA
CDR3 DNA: TGTGCCATCAGCAAACAGGGATTGGGGCAAGAGACCCAGTACTTC
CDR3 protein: CAISKQGLGQETQYF

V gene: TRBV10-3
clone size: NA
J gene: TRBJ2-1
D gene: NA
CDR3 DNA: TGTGCCATCGCTAGCGAGCCCTACAATGAGCAGTTCTTC
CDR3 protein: CAIASEPYNEQFF

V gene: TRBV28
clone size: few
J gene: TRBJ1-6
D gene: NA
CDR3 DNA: TGTGCCAGCAGTCGGAGGACCCTGGGTCCAGGTGGCAATTCACCCCTCCACTTT
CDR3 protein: CASSRRTLGPGGNSPLHF